This passage covers 21 T cell receptor beta chains from one sample sequenced in a study of blood T cell repertoires in COVID-19. Profiling relied on immunoSEQ multiplex PCR, and the TCRdb table lists in-frame clones only, not all of them. Among roughly 220,000 clones listed, around three quarters were seen once. Sequencing was carried out using peripheral blood. The receptors were sampled from a woman aged 70-85 years with acute or convalescent COVID-19.

Only one count was recorded for this clone. The V and J genes are TRBV6-1 and TRBJ2-3; 7 nucleotides line up with TRBD2. Trimming removed 2 bases from V and 0 bases from J; junction bases left unmatched: 5. The CDR3 sequence is 16 residues long. CDR1 is MNHNS and CDR2 is SASEGT in the germline V gene. The CDR3 sequence: CASSEPPGGSTDTQYF. The CDR3 region has the DNA TGTGCCAGCAGTGAACCCCCGGGAGGTAGCACAGATACGCAGTATTTT.

The gene calls are TRBV2 and TRBJ1-3; TRBD1 is a possible D gene (6 bases). Per the germline V gene, CDR1 is SNHLY and CDR2 is FYNNEI. V was clipped by 7 bases and J by 4 bases, with 14 bases between them. The CDR3 loop spans 14 amino acids. The CDR3 is CASIWGGAGNTIYF. The CDR3 nucleotides read TGTGCCAGCATTTGGGGGGGCGCAGGAAACACCATATATTTT.

This chain uses TRBV28 with TRBJ2-5; D not certain. Trimming left V 3 bases short and J 2 bases short, with 4 bases between. Germline CDR1 is MDHEN and CDR2 is SYDVKM. This CDR3 is 12 amino acids long. In DNA, the CDR3 is TGTGCCAGCAGTTTCCAGCAAGAGACCCAGTACTTC. This translates into CASSFQQETQYF.

This chain links TRBV6-2 or TRBV6-3 with TRBJ2-1; TRBD2 matches at 9 bases. This CDR3 has 15 amino acids. The junction had 5 bases not matched to a gene; V was cut back by 2 bases and J by 6 bases. Germline values: CDR1 MNHEY, CDR2 SVGEGT. CDR3 DNA: TGTGCCAGCAGTTACGACGGCGGGAGGGCCAATGAGCAGTTCTTC. Translating gives CASSYDGGRANEQFF.

J is TRBJ1-1 and V is TRBV11-2; tentatively, D is TRBD1 (5 bases). This CDR3 is 13 amino acids long. Germline CDR1 reads SGHAT; CDR2 reads FQNNGV. Deletions cut 2 bases from V and 1 base from J, with 5 bases between. The CDR3 DNA sequence: TGTGCCAGCAGCTTACAGGGGAACACTGAAGCTTTCTTT. As protein: CASSLQGNTEAFF.

The chain links TRBV30 to TRBJ2-3; 10 bases map to TRBD2. V trimming: 4 bases; J trimming: 2 bases; junction bases outside the gene matches: 9. The CDR3 has 16 amino acids. CDR1 and CDR2 from the germline V gene are GTSNPN and SVGIG (reference sequence). The CDR3 nucleotides read TGTGCCTGGACCCAAGGACTAGCGGCTAACACAGATACGCAGTATTTT. Its translation: CAWTQGLAANTDTQYF.

The chain links TRBV5-6 to TRBJ2-3; the match to TRBD1 covers 7 bases. Germline V gives CDR1 SGHDT, CDR2 YYEEEE. V was pared by 4 bases and J by 4 bases, with 15 bases of the junction left unmatched. The CDR3 extends over 17 amino acids. The CDR3 region is CASSDGRRQGWADTQYF. The DNA of the CDR3 is TGTGCCAGCAGCGATGGTAGGAGACAGGGTTGGGCAGATACGCAGTATTTT.

This clone was observed a few times. The V and J genes are TRBV3-1 (or the pseudogene TRBV3-2) and TRBJ2-7; possibly TRBD2 for D (5 bases). CDR1 is LGHDT and CDR2 is YNNKEL in the germline V gene (reference sequence). V shed 4 bases and J shed 7 bases, with 20 bases lying between them. This CDR3 region has 15 residues. DNA of the CDR3: TGTGCCAGCAGCCCCGTCAGCGGTCTAGGCTCGGAGCAGTACTTC. Translation: CASSPVSGLGSEQYF.

The J gene is TRBJ1-5, the V gene TRBV28; a weak D match, TRBD1 (6 bases). Between the trimmed V and J ends, which lost 6 bases and 1 base, there was a span of 13 bases. CDR3 length: 15 amino acids. The V gene's germline CDR1 is MDHEN and CDR2 SYDVKM. The CDR3 region has the DNA TGTGCCAGCAGGCTGACGGGGGGCAGCAATCAGCCCCAGCATTTT. It is translated as CASRLTGGSNQPQHF.

The rearrangement uses TRBV28 and TRBJ2-1; 10 bases fit TRBD2. The CDR3 extends over 16 amino acids. The V gene's germline CDR1 is MDHEN and CDR2 SYDVKM. The V segment lost 5 bases and the J segment 2 bases; nucleotides outside the gene matches: 6. CDR3 DNA sequence: TGTGCCAGCAGTGGTGGAGCGGGAGGGCCCTACAATGAGCAGTTCTTC. Its protein is CASSGGAGGPYNEQFF.

The gene calls are TRBV7-9 and TRBJ1-6; 7 nucleotides match TRBD1. Trimming took 7 bases from V and 6 from J; bases not matched to a gene: 9. Germline loops: CDR1 SEHNR, CDR2 FQNEAQ (reference sequence). This CDR3 spans 15 amino acids. The CDR3 DNA sequence: TGTGCCAGCACCCAAACAGGGGCACTTAATTCACCCCTCCACTTT. Translation: CASTQTGALNSPLHF.

The chain is built from TRBV10-1 and TRBJ2-3; no reliable D call. V was pared by 9 bases and J by 5 bases, with 15 bases between. Germline CDR1 is WNHNN and CDR2 is SYGVQD (reference sequence). The CDR3 is 13 residues long. The CDR3 sequence is CASNSGGLDTQYF. The CDR3 DNA follows: TGCGCCAGTAACTCCGGTGGTTTAGATACGCAGTATTTT.

The chain combines TRBV3-1 (or the pseudogene TRBV3-2) with TRBJ1-4, with 10 bases matching TRBD1. The ends lost 3 bases at V and 5 bases at J; junction bases unmatched: 0. CDR1 LGHDT and CDR2 YNNKEL come from the germline V gene (reference sequence). CDR3 size: 14 residues. The CDR3, as DNA: TGTGCCAGCAGCCAGGGACAGGGGAATGAAAAACTGTTTTTT. It is translated as CASSQGQGNEKLFF.

The J gene is TRBJ2-1, the V gene TRBV19, with 10 bases that match TRBD1. Looked up from germline, CDR1 is LNHDA and CDR2 is SQIVND (reference sequence). The J segment lost 6 bases and the V segment lost 4 bases, leaving 6 bases of the junction unmatched. The CDR3 is made up of 15 amino acids. The CDR3 region has the DNA TGTGCCAGTAGTACCTCGGGGACAGGGGTCAATGAGCAGTTCTTC. Translating gives CASSTSGTGVNEQFF.

There are a few counts of this clone. V gene TRBV15 combines with J gene TRBJ1-4; 10 bases are a match to TRBD1. Per germline, CDR1 LNHNV and CDR2 YYDKDF (reference sequence). V shed 3 bases, J shed 8 bases, and the junction held 15 bases outside the gene matches. This CDR3 is built from 18 residues. The chain's CDR3 is CATSSTVEGTGVGEKLFF. CDR3 DNA: TGTGCCACCAGCAGTACGGTGGAAGGGACAGGGGTTGGGGAAAAACTGTTTTTT.

V and J are TRBV6-2 or TRBV6-3 and TRBJ2-3; 12 bases agree with TRBD2. V lost 2 bases, J lost 2 bases, and 2 bases stayed unmatched. Germline V lookup: CDR1 MNHEY, CDR2 SVGEGT. This CDR3 is built from 16 residues. This CDR3 reads CASSYASGRATDTQYF. The CDR3 DNA reads TGTGCCAGCAGTTACGCTAGCGGGAGGGCCACAGATACGCAGTATTTT.

The chain is built from TRBV5-1 and TRBJ1-1; TRBD1 matches 7 bases. The CDR3 consists of 17 residues. CDR1 is SGHRS and CDR2 is YFSETQ in the germline V gene. Losses at the gene ends were 4 bases for V and 4 bases for J; bases not matched to a gene: 16. CDR3 amino acids: CASSPGRRQGVGTEAFF. The CDR3 nucleotides read TGCGCCAGCAGCCCCGGACGGCGACAGGGTGTCGGCACTGAAGCTTTCTTT.

This clone appeared a single time. The CDR3 nucleotides are TGTGCCAGCACCTACCCCGGGGCAGATACGCAGTATTTT. It yields the protein CASTYPGADTQYF. This chain joins TRBV6-5 and TRBJ2-3, with D perhaps TRBD2 (5 bases). V was cut by 7 bases and J by 4 bases, with 12 bases left in between. The CDR3 sequence is 13 residues long. The germline V gene has CDR1 MNHEY and CDR2 SVGAGI.

The chain uses TRBV19 and TRBJ2-6; D might be TRBD2 (5 bases). Trimming shortened V by 6 bases and J by 0 bases, and 12 bases separated the two germline ends. Germline-derived CDR1 and CDR2 are LNHDA and SQIVND (reference sequence). This CDR3 spans 16 amino acids. The CDR3 here is CASRGLGDSGANVLTF. Written as DNA, the CDR3 is TGTGCCAGTAGAGGTTTGGGAGACTCTGGGGCCAACGTCCTGACTTTC.

The V gene is TRBV9, the J gene TRBJ1-2, with D uncertain. Germline-derived CDR1 and CDR2 are SGDLS and YYNGEE. The CDR3 consists of 12 residues. With 7 bases removed from V and 1 base from J, the gap between germline ends came to 8 bases. The CDR3 region has the DNA TGTGCCAGCTCTCCAGATAACTATGGCTACACCTTC. Encoded protein: CASSPDNYGYTF.

The sample holds many counts of this clone. The gene calls are TRBV29-1 and TRBJ1-5; D gene unclear. Trimming removed 4 bases from V and 2 bases from J, with 15 bases in between. Germline lookup yields CDR1 SQVTM and CDR2 ANQGSEA. The CDR3 contains 15 residues. CDR3 loop: CSVADGVLGNQPQHF. In nucleotides, the CDR3 is TGCAGCGTTGCGGACGGGGTCTTGGGCAATCAGCCCCAGCATTTT.